Below are 5 T cell receptor beta chains sequenced from a single sample in a study of shared clonotypes between healthy human individuals. Naive CD8 cells lacked CD45RO and underwent positive selection for CCR7, leaving out terminally differentiated effector memory CD45RA+ cells. This table comes from immunoSEQ multiplex PCR, and its TCRdb copy is limited to in-frame clones, with some not included. The table lists around 600,000 clones, roughly 95% of them singletons, with around 0.12% in the top ten. The sequenced sample consisted of naive CD8+ T cells sorted from blood. The origin of the receptors is a woman between 25 and 40 years old in good health.

The chain couples TRBV28 to TRBJ2-3; 14 nucleotides align to TRBD2. Per the germline V gene, CDR1 is MDHEN and CDR2 is SYDVKM. V gave up 6 bases and J gave up 5 bases; unmatched junction bases: 16. This CDR3 spans 19 amino acids. CDR3 bases: TGTGCCAGCAGCACCAATACCCTGGGACTAGCGGGAGCGAGAGATACGCAGTATTTT. Translation: CASSTNTLGLAGARDTQYF.

The rearrangement links TRBV28 to TRBJ2-1; 9 positions agree with TRBD2. V lost 2 bases to trimming and J lost 3 bases; unmatched junction nucleotides: 8. The germline V gene encodes CDR1 MDHEN and CDR2 SYDVKM. The CDR3 spans 17 residues. The CDR3 protein is CASSLRASGEYYNEQFF. In DNA form, the CDR3 reads TGTGCCAGCAGTTTACGGGCTAGCGGGGAGTACTACAATGAGCAGTTCTTC.

The chain recombines TRBV27 with TRBJ2-1, with 12 bases identical to TRBD2. This CDR3 contains 15 residues. Germline assignment: CDR1 MNHEY and CDR2 SMNVEV (reference sequence). The V segment lost 3 bases and the J segment 9 bases; nucleotides outside the gene matches: 6. In DNA, the CDR3 is TGTGCCAGCAGTTTGACTAGCGGGGGAGGGACTGAGCAGTTCTTC. Translated, it gives CASSLTSGGGTEQFF.

The rearrangement links TRBV5-4 to TRBJ2-2; the D is unclear. Germline CDR1 SGHNT, CDR2 YYREEE (reference sequence). The V gene lost 4 bases and the J gene lost 6 bases, with 10 bases spanning the gap. The CDR3 is 13 amino acids. CDR3 protein: CASSPTRSGELFF. CDR3 nucleotides: TGTGCCAGCAGCCCCACCCGATCCGGGGAGCTGTTTTTT.

The V gene is TRBV6-6, the J gene TRBJ2-2; the D gene could be TRBD1 or TRBD2 (6 bases each). This CDR3 spans 15 amino acids. Trimming shortened V by 2 bases and J by 7 bases, and 14 bases separated the two germline ends. The germline V gene has CDR1 MNHNY and CDR2 SVGAGI (reference sequence). CDR3 nucleotide sequence: TGTGCCAGCAGTTACCTAGGGGGAGGTGGCGGGGAGCTGTTTTTT. This gives the protein CASSYLGGGGGELFF.